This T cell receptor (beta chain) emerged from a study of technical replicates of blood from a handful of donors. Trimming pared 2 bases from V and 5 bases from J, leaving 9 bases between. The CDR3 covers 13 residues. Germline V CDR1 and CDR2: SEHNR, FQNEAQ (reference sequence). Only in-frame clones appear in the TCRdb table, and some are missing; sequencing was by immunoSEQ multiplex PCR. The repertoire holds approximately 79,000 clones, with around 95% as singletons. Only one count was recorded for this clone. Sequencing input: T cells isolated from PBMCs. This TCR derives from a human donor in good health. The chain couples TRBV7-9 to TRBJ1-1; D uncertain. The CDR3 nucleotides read TGTGCCAGCAGCTTAAAGGGAGGGACTGAAGCTTTCTTT. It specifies CASSLKGGTEAFF. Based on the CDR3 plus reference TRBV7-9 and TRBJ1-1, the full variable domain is DTGVSQNPRHKITKRGQNVTFRCDPISEHNRLYWYRQTLGQGPEFLTYFQNEAQLEKSRLLSDRFSAERPKGSFSTLEIQRTEQGDSAMYLCASSLKGGTEAFFGQGTRLTVV.